This T cell receptor (beta chain) is drawn from a study of T cells in Graves' hyperthyroidism and ophthalmopathy. Amplified TCR beta CDR3 regions came from RNA transcripts. First-round RT-PCR with HTBI primers amplified the TCR CDR3 region. TCRdb re-called the multiplex PCR reads through MiXCR, storing one row per CDR3 protein. The table records 500,000 or so distinct CDR3 sequences, around 15% of them present only once. Germline V gene lookup returns CDR1 MGHRA and CDR2 YSYEKL. This CDR3 is built from 16 residues. With 6 bases removed from V and 2 bases from J, the gap between germline ends came to 17 bases.

The chain joins TRBV4-1 to TRBJ1-5, with D unclear. The sequence came from a woman in her 30s with Graves' ophthalmopathy. The sample was blood. CDR3 sequence (DNA): TGCGCCAGCAGAGGAACCCCCGGGTTAGGCAATCAGCCCCAGCATTTT. Amino acid sequence: CASRGTPGLGNQPQHF.